Listed below are T cell receptor beta chains from one sample, sequenced in a study of radiation and T cells in renal cell carcinoma. The protocol was immunoSEQ multiplex PCR, while the TCRdb copy is restricted to in-frame clones and leaves out a portion. In the table there are 8,000 to 8,500 clones, less than 70% of which are singletons. Source: tumor tissue, taken from a patient whose treatment was nephrectomy without radiotherapy. These receptor sequences come from a man aged 55 to 70 with renal cell carcinoma. Each CDR3 is given with its conserved first and last residue. Fields, in order: clone size, D gene, V gene, J gene, CDR3 DNA, CDR3 protein. The D gene is left open where the match is weak. Clone size is given for some rows only: seen once, a few or many times, or a class if the clone is expanded.

clone size: -
D gene: -
V gene: TRBV13
J gene: TRBJ2-3
CDR3 DNA: TGTGCCAGCAGCTTCTGGGCGGGGCCCACAGATACGCAGTATTTT
CDR3 protein: CASSFWAGPTDTQYF

clone size: -
D gene: -
V gene: TRBV13
J gene: TRBJ2-3
CDR3 DNA: TGTGCCAGCAGCTTACGGGGCAGCACCACAGATACGCAGTATTTT
CDR3 protein: CASSLRGSTTDTQYF

clone size: -
D gene: -
V gene: TRBV30
J gene: TRBJ1-2
CDR3 DNA: TGTGCCCACCCGGGGAGAAACTATGGCTACACCTTC
CDR3 protein: CAHPGRNYGYTF

clone size: -
D gene: -
V gene: TRBV4-1
J gene: TRBJ2-7
CDR3 DNA: TGCGCCAGCAGCCAAATCCATGAGGGGAGGTACGAGCAGTACTTC
CDR3 protein: CASSQIHEGRYEQYF

clone size: -
D gene: TRBD1
V gene: TRBV7-9
J gene: TRBJ1-1
CDR3 DNA: TGTGCCAGCAGCCCGGGGACAGGGGGCCTCGAAGCTTTCTTT
CDR3 protein: CASSPGTGGLEAFF

clone size: -
D gene: TRBD2
V gene: TRBV4-3
J gene: TRBJ2-5
CDR3 DNA: TGCGCCAGCAGCCAGGGAGGGAGGGAGACCCAGTACTTC
CDR3 protein: CASSQGGRETQYF

clone size: -
D gene: TRBD2
V gene: TRBV5-1
J gene: TRBJ2-5
CDR3 DNA: TGCGCCAGCAGCTTGGGCGGGGGGGCAGGAGAGCAAGAGACCCAGTACTTC
CDR3 protein: CASSLGGGAGEQETQYF

clone size: medium-sized
D gene: TRBD1
V gene: TRBV7-9
J gene: TRBJ2-3
CDR3 DNA: TGTGCCAGCAGTCGGACAGGGTGGTCAGATACGCAGTATTTT
CDR3 protein: CASSRTGWSDTQYF

clone size: -
D gene: -
V gene: TRBV5-1
J gene: TRBJ2-1
CDR3 DNA: TGCGCCAGCACGAGGGAGGGACAGACCTACAATGAGCAGTTCTTC
CDR3 protein: CASTREGQTYNEQFF

clone size: -
D gene: -
V gene: TRBV11-3
J gene: TRBJ2-7
CDR3 DNA: TGTGCCAGCAGCTTAGGCAGGTCAAACTCCTACGAGCAGTACTTC
CDR3 protein: CASSLGRSNSYEQYF

clone size: -
D gene: -
V gene: TRBV19
J gene: TRBJ1-5
CDR3 DNA: TGTGCCAGTATAGGAGGCAGGGTCAATCAGCCCCAGCATTTT
CDR3 protein: CASIGGRVNQPQHF

clone size: -
D gene: TRBD1
V gene: TRBV6-5
J gene: TRBJ2-7
CDR3 DNA: TGTGCCAGCAGCCAACAGGGGCCTATCATGTACGAGCAGTACTTC
CDR3 protein: CASSQQGPIMYEQYF

clone size: -
D gene: -
V gene: TRBV11-3
J gene: TRBJ1-4
CDR3 DNA: TGTGCCAGCAGCTTCCAGTCGGATGAAAAACTGTTTTTT
CDR3 protein: CASSFQSDEKLFF

clone size: once
D gene: -
V gene: TRBV7-6
J gene: TRBJ2-3
CDR3 DNA: TGTGCCAGCAGCTCCCAAAGAGGCGAGACAGATACGCAGTATTTT
CDR3 protein: CASSSQRGETDTQYF

clone size: -
D gene: -
V gene: TRBV25-1
J gene: TRBJ1-1
CDR3 DNA: TGTGCCAGCAGTTCGACTTGGGGGGTCTTGACTGAAGCTTTCTTT
CDR3 protein: CASSSTWGVLTEAFF

clone size: -
D gene: -
V gene: TRBV19
J gene: TRBJ2-5
CDR3 DNA: TGTGCCAGTAGTATAGGCAGTAGTTTGGAGACCCAGTACTTC
CDR3 protein: CASSIGSSLETQYF

clone size: -
D gene: TRBD1
V gene: TRBV5-1
J gene: TRBJ1-5
CDR3 DNA: TGCGCCAGCAGCCCTTGGACAGGGCAGCCCCAGCATTTT
CDR3 protein: CASSPWTGQPQHF

clone size: -
D gene: -
V gene: TRBV15
J gene: TRBJ2-5
CDR3 DNA: TGTGCCACCAGCAGAGATTCCACGAATAAAGAGACCCAGTACTTC
CDR3 protein: CATSRDSTNKETQYF

clone size: -
D gene: -
V gene: TRBV11-3
J gene: TRBJ1-2
CDR3 DNA: TGTGCCAGCAGCCTGGAACAGGGTACTAACTATGGCTACACCTTC
CDR3 protein: CASSLEQGTNYGYTF

clone size: -
D gene: -
V gene: TRBV7-8
J gene: TRBJ1-5
CDR3 DNA: TGTGCCAGCAGCTTAGCGGGGCCCCTAAGCAATCAGCCCCAGCATTTT
CDR3 protein: CASSLAGPLSNQPQHF

clone size: -
D gene: -
V gene: TRBV5-1
J gene: TRBJ1-3
CDR3 DNA: TGCGCCAGCAGCTTGGAACCCGCAGGGACCACTGGAAACACCATATATTTT
CDR3 protein: CASSLEPAGTTGNTIYF

clone size: -
D gene: TRBD2
V gene: TRBV11-3
J gene: TRBJ2-6
CDR3 DNA: TGTGCCAGCAGCTTAGTCGGTCTAGCGGGAGGTGGGGCCAACGTCCTGACTTTC
CDR3 protein: CASSLVGLAGGGANVLTF

clone size: -
D gene: -
V gene: TRBV6-1
J gene: TRBJ1-3
CDR3 DNA: TGTGCCAGCAGTGAAGTTGGAAACACCATATATTTT
CDR3 protein: CASSEVGNTIYF

clone size: -
D gene: TRBD1
V gene: TRBV7-9
J gene: TRBJ2-7
CDR3 DNA: TGTGCCAGCAGCCCCCGGGACAGGGGCCACGAGCAGTACTTC
CDR3 protein: CASSPRDRGHEQYF

clone size: -
D gene: TRBD1
V gene: TRBV5-1
J gene: TRBJ1-2
CDR3 DNA: TGCGCCAGCAGGGGAGGACAGGGGAGCTATGGCTACACCTTC
CDR3 protein: CASRGGQGSYGYTF

clone size: -
D gene: TRBD2
V gene: TRBV9
J gene: TRBJ2-2
CDR3 DNA: TGTGCCAGCAGCGTAGACCCGGGAGGGCCGATCACCGGGGAGCTGTTTTTT
CDR3 protein: CASSVDPGGPITGELFF

clone size: -
D gene: -
V gene: TRBV5-6
J gene: TRBJ2-5
CDR3 DNA: TGTGCCAGCACCCCCCGGTTCCAAGAGACCCAGTACTTC
CDR3 protein: CASTPRFQETQYF

clone size: -
D gene: -
V gene: TRBV6-6
J gene: TRBJ2-5
CDR3 DNA: TGTGCCAGCAGTTACTCAGGGCAGGGGGAGACCCAGTACTTC
CDR3 protein: CASSYSGQGETQYF

clone size: -
D gene: -
V gene: TRBV6-5
J gene: TRBJ2-7
CDR3 DNA: TGTGCCAGCAGTTCCCCCATCTACGAGCAGTACTTC
CDR3 protein: CASSSPIYEQYF

clone size: few
D gene: -
V gene: TRBV7-2
J gene: TRBJ1-1
CDR3 DNA: TGTGCCAGCAGCTTAGATGGGGGAACCAGGGGCACTGAAGCTTTCTTT
CDR3 protein: CASSLDGGTRGTEAFF

clone size: few
D gene: -
V gene: TRBV6-5
J gene: TRBJ1-4
CDR3 DNA: TGTGCCAGCAGTTACGGGATTGTTAATGAAAAACTGTTTTTT
CDR3 protein: CASSYGIVNEKLFF

clone size: -
D gene: -
V gene: TRBV11-3
J gene: TRBJ1-3
CDR3 DNA: TGTGCCAGCAGCCCGCGACAGTCAAGTGGAAACACCATATATTTT
CDR3 protein: CASSPRQSSGNTIYF